This TCR beta chain was recovered during a study of Ad26.COV2.S vaccination and SARS-CoV-2 variants. CDR3 length: 15 amino acids. The V gene end was trimmed by 6 bases and the J gene end by 4 bases; junction bases not matched to a gene: 7. Germline CDR1 and CDR2: MDHEN and SYDVKM. Treatment specified: about 20 received Ad26.COV2.S at low or high dose, single or two shots; roughly five received placebo; per-sample allocation not given. Day 63 after the first injection of vaccine or placebo was the sampling time. As its vector, the vaccine had Ad26, which expressed Wuhan-strain SARS-CoV-2 spike. Sequencing used immunoSEQ multiplex PCR; TCRdb keeps in-frame clones, though not all of them. The table has some 480,000 clones, around 85% seen once; the top ten hold 9.5% to 15%.

The J gene is TRBJ2-5, the V gene TRBV28, with 11 bases lining up with TRBD2. The starting material was peripheral blood, obtained in a trial of Ad26.COV2.S vaccine versus placebo. The source of this sequence is a person between 18 and 65 years old who received the Ad26.COV2.S COVID-19 vaccine or a placebo. In DNA, the CDR3 is TGTGCCAGCAGCGAAACTAGCGGGAGACGAGAGACCCAGTACTTC. Protein sequence: CASSETSGRRETQYF.